The rows below give T cell receptor beta chains drawn from one sample of a study of cytomegalovirus exposure and HLA in healthy donors. Generated by immunoSEQ multiplex PCR, the TCRdb table keeps only in-frame clones and is missing some. This table holds under 150,000 clones, 50% to 65% found once. Sequenced: PBMCs. These receptors were taken from a man between 40 and 49 years old in good health and CMV-seropositive. The CDR3 runs from the conserved cysteine through the conserved F or W. The D gene is left open where the match is weak. Size is stated for part of the rows, as once, few or many counts, or as a class when the clone is expanded.

v_gene	d_gene	abundance	j_gene	CDR3nt	CDR3aa
TRBV2	TRBD2	few	TRBJ2-2	TGTGCCAGCAGTGTGAGCGGGAAAAACACCGGGGAGCTGTTTTTT	CASSVSGKNTGELFF
TRBV5-1	TRBD2	once	TRBJ2-7	TGCGCCAGCAGCTCGGGACTAGCGGGAGGGCCTTCAAGGTACGAGCAGTACTTC	CASSSGLAGGPSRYEQYF
TRBV7-2	-	-	TRBJ2-2	TGTGCCAGCAGCTTACGTCCCTGGTCAGGGGGGATTTCCGGGGAGCTGTTTTTT	CASSLRPWSGGISGELFF
TRBV25-1	-	-	TRBJ2-3	TGTGCCAGCAGTACATCCGGGGGAACTAGCACAGATACGCAGTATTTT	CASSTSGGTSTDTQYF
TRBV6-5	TRBD1	-	TRBJ1-2	TGTGCCAGCAGTTCAAATGACAGGGGCGATGGCTACACCTTC	CASSSNDRGDGYTF
TRBV6-5	-	once	TRBJ2-1	TGTGCCAGCAGTTCGCAGGGAGGGCAGTTCTTC	CASSSQGGQFF
TRBV30	TRBD1	few	TRBJ2-5	TGTGCCTGGAGTGTACAGGGGGGCATGTACTTC	CAWSVQGGMYF
TRBV6-5	-	few	TRBJ2-3	TGTGCCAGCAGTTACCTGGGGACTGTTACCACAGATACGCAGTATTTT	CASSYLGTVTTDTQYF
TRBV12-5	TRBD1	-	TRBJ1-5	TGTGCTAGTGGCGTTGGACAGGACTATCAGCCCCAGCATTTT	CASGVGQDYQPQHF
TRBV7-2	-	-	TRBJ1-2	TGTGCCAGCACCCCAAGTGTATCTGGGCTCTATGGCTACACCTTC	CASTPSVSGLYGYTF
TRBV6-1	-	-	TRBJ1-6	TGTGCCAGCAGTGAAGTACAGGGTTTACCCCTCCACTTT	CASSEVQGLPLHF
TRBV11-2	-	-	TRBJ2-7	TGTGCCAGCAGCCTTGCCTCGGGGGTTGTAGAGCAGTACTTC	CASSLASGVVEQYF
TRBV27	TRBD1	-	TRBJ2-3	TGTGCCAGCAGTTCTAAGGGACAGTCCACAGATACGCAGTATTTT	CASSSKGQSTDTQYF
TRBV28	TRBD1	-	TRBJ1-2	TGTGCCAGCAGGGGGACAGGGGCTAGCTATGGCTACACCTTC	CASRGTGASYGYTF
TRBV4-2	-	-	TRBJ2-7	TGTGCCAGCAGCCAAGATGGTACAGGCCGGAGCTCCTACGAGCAGTACTTC	CASSQDGTGRSSYEQYF
TRBV11-2	TRBD1	-	TRBJ1-5	TGTGCCAGCAGCTTAGATGCAGGGGGCGGTAATCAGCCCCAGCATTTT	CASSLDAGGGNQPQHF
TRBV18	-	-	TRBJ1-6	TGTGCCAGCTCACCCCAGGATTCACCCCTCCACTTT	CASSPQDSPLHF
TRBV6-1	TRBD1	-	TRBJ2-7	TGTGCCAGCAGTCAACAGGGGACCTCCTACGAGCAGTACTTC	CASSQQGTSYEQYF
TRBV6-5	-	-	TRBJ2-1	TGTGCCAGCAGTCGAAACAGGGCTAATGAGCAGTTCTTC	CASSRNRANEQFF
TRBV19	-	-	TRBJ1-5	TGTGCCAGTAGTAGTCAGGGTCATCAGCCCCAGCATTTT	CASSSQGHQPQHF
TRBV15	TRBD1	few	TRBJ2-7	TGTGCCACCAGCAACAGGGGGCCCTTGACATTC	CATSNRGPLTF